The 29 T cell receptor beta chains presented below share a single source sample, sequenced in a study of T-cell memory formation after mild COVID-19. TCRdb redid the calling of the 5' RACE reads with MiXCR, one entry per CDR3 protein. The sample yields 110,000 to 150,000 distinct CDR3 sequences, approximately 25% seen once. Sequencing input: PBMCs or a T cell subset sorted from them (not recorded which). These TCRs come from an adult woman who had mild COVID-19 (a few samples of this study predate the infection). Cell type and time point are not known.

The genes are TRBV6-5 and TRBJ1-4; D is ambiguous. This CDR3 contains 16 residues. V was pared by 2 bases and J by 3 bases, with 13 bases between. Germline values: CDR1 MNHEY, CDR2 SVGAGI. CDR3 sequence (DNA): TGTGCCAGCAGTTACGCGTCCTTCGAGGCTAATGAAAAACTGTTTTTT. Its protein is CASSYASFEANEKLFF.

V gene TRBV5-6 combines with J gene TRBJ2-1; 7 bases are shared with TRBD2. The CDR3 runs to 15 residues. V was clipped by 2 bases and J by 1 base; unmatched bases: 3. Germline-derived CDR1 and CDR2 are SGHDT and YYEEEE. CDR3 bases: TGTGCCAGCAGCTTCAGACTAGCATCCTACAATGAGCAGTTCTTC. Its protein product is CASSFRLASYNEQFF. Looking up the rest from reference TRBV5-6 and TRBJ2-1 gives the full variable domain: DAGVTQSPTHLIKTRGQQVTLRCSPKSGHDTVSWYQQALGQGPQFIFQYYEEEERQRGNFPDRFSGHQFPNYSSELNVNALLLGDSALYLCASSFRLASYNEQFFGPGTRLTVL.

This clonotype was found a few times. The V gene is TRBV7-9, the J gene TRBJ2-1; 9 nucleotides align to TRBD2. With 5 bases clipped from V and 8 bases from J, the junction kept 13 bases outside the gene matches. Germline values: CDR1 SEHNR, CDR2 FQNEAQ (reference sequence). The CDR3 totals 16 residues. DNA of the CDR3: TGTGCCAGCAGCCTTCGGATAGCGGGGGAGGTAGATGAGCAGTTCTTC. This codes for CASSLRIAGEVDEQFF. Based on the CDR3 plus reference TRBV7-9 and TRBJ2-1, the full variable domain is DTGVSQNPRHKITKRGQNVTFRCDPISEHNRLYWYRQTLGQGPEFLTYFQNEAQLEKSRLLSDRFSAERPKGSFSTLEIQRTEQGDSAMYLCASSLRIAGEVDEQFFGPGTRLTVL.

This clonotype was picked up a small number of times. The chain is built from TRBV28 and TRBJ2-1, with 7 bases identical to TRBD1. After removal of 2 bases from V and 7 bases from J, the junction contained 11 bases not matched to a gene. Germline values: CDR1 MDHEN, CDR2 SYDVKM. CDR3 length: 16 amino acids. The CDR3: CASSLKRTGTVNEQFF. The CDR3, as DNA: TGTGCCAGCAGTTTAAAGAGGACAGGCACCGTAAATGAGCAGTTCTTC.

The J gene is TRBJ2-5, the V gene TRBV12-3 or TRBV12-4; D might be TRBD2 (6 bases). The CDR3 runs to 14 residues. V was pared by 5 bases and J by 4 bases, with 14 bases between. CDR3 DNA: TGTGCCAGCAGTCCGACGATGGGAGGAGAGACCCAGTACTTC. This gives the protein CASSPTMGGETQYF.

This clonotype occurred a few times. This rearrangement joins TRBV7-6 to TRBJ2-2, with 8 bases fitting TRBD1. Per germline, CDR1 SGHVS and CDR2 FNYEAQ. CDR3 length: 14 residues. V shed 2 bases, J shed 7 bases, and the junction held 3 bases outside the gene matches. CDR3 nucleotides: TGTGCCAGCAGCTTACAGGGGGCAAACGGGGAGCTGTTTTTT. Protein: CASSLQGANGELFF. Full variable domain (missing parts from reference TRBV7-6 and TRBJ2-2): GAGVSQSPRYKVTKRGQDVALRCDPISGHVSLYWYRQALGQGPEFLTYFNYEAQQDKSGLPNDRFSAERPEGSISTLTIQRTEQRDSAMYRCASSLQGANGELFFGEGSRLTVL.

V and J are TRBV7-9 and TRBJ2-1; no firm D call. Trimming left V 1 base short and J 10 bases short, with 5 bases between. The CDR3 has 11 amino acids. Germline V lookup: CDR1 SEHNR, CDR2 FQNEAQ (reference sequence). The CDR3 DNA reads as TGTGCCAGCAGCTTAGTGGCAGAGCAGTTCTTC. Translated, it gives CASSLVAEQFF. Filled out from reference TRBV7-9 and TRBJ2-1, the complete variable domain reads DTGVSQNPRHKITKRGQNVTFRCDPISEHNRLYWYRQTLGQGPEFLTYFQNEAQLEKSRLLSDRFSAERPKGSFSTLEIQRTEQGDSAMYLCASSLVAEQFFGPGTRLTVL.

The chain is built from TRBV5-4 and TRBJ2-3; D gene unclear. The germline V and J ends were trimmed by 0 bases and 0 bases, with 8 bases remaining between them. The CDR3 loop spans 15 amino acids. Germline CDR1 and CDR2: SGHNT and YYREEE (reference sequence). The CDR3 region has the DNA TGTGCCAGCAGCTTGGGTTTACAGAGCACAGATACGCAGTATTTT. This encodes CASSLGLQSTDTQYF.

The V and J genes are TRBV24-1 and TRBJ2-5; D may be TRBD1 or TRBD2 (5 bases each). The V end lost 4 bases, the J end lost 1 base, and 9 bases lay between the germline ends. Per germline, CDR1 KGHDR and CDR2 SFDVKD. The CDR3 extends over 14 amino acids. CDR3 protein: CATSEGPTQETQYF. CDR3 nucleotides: TGTGCCACCAGTGAGGGACCGACCCAAGAGACCCAGTACTTC.

In this sample, this clonotype turned up a few times. The CDR3 DNA follows: TGTGCCAGCGCCCAGGGACTAGCGGGACCCGATGAGCAGTTCTTC. Protein sequence: CASAQGLAGPDEQFF. V gene TRBV6-2 or TRBV6-3 combines with J gene TRBJ2-1, with 13 bases fitting TRBD2. Germline V gene lookup returns CDR1 MNHEY and CDR2 SVGEGT. This CDR3 contains 15 residues. With V trimmed by 8 bases and J by 8 bases, 9 bases remained unmatched.

In this sample, this clonotype turned up a few times. The rearrangement uses TRBV24-1 and TRBJ2-1; D tentatively fits TRBD1 or TRBD2 (5 bases each). The V end was cut by 8 bases, the J end by 8 bases, with 9 bases between. CDR3 length: 11 amino acids. The germline V gene encodes CDR1 KGHDR and CDR2 SFDVKD. The DNA of the CDR3 is TGTGCCACCACCGGGGCTCATGAGCAGTTCTTC. This translates into CATTGAHEQFF.

This clonotype showed up just a few times. The chain is built from TRBV4-1 and TRBJ1-2; weak D call: TRBD1 (5 bases). Trimming shortened V by 1 base and J by 6 bases, and 15 bases separated the two germline ends. Germline CDR1 is MGHRA and CDR2 is YSYEKL. The CDR3 spans 15 residues. The CDR3 loop is CASSQGLGGTDGYTF. Here the CDR3 DNA reads TGCGCCAGCAGCCAAGGTCTCGGGGGGACGGATGGCTACACCTTC.

This clonotype turned up a few times. The V and J genes are TRBV20-1 and TRBJ1-1; 8 bases are shared with TRBD1. The CDR3 is 13 residues long. In germline, CDR1 is DFQATT, CDR2 SNEGSKA (reference sequence). Unmatched junction bases numbered 4, after V lost 3 bases and J lost 4 bases. The CDR3 loop is CSASTGGATEAFF. CDR3 DNA sequence: TGCAGTGCTAGCACAGGGGGTGCCACTGAAGCTTTCTTT.

V is TRBV5-1 and J is TRBJ2-7, with a tentative D call TRBD2 (5 bases). CDR3 length equals 16 residues. Germline lookup yields CDR1 SGHRS and CDR2 YFSETQ. Trimming shortened V by 4 bases and J by 3 bases, and 20 bases separated the two germline ends. CDR3 residues: CASSDGLWKEDYEQYF. The CDR3, as DNA: TGCGCCAGCAGCGATGGGCTGTGGAAGGAGGACTACGAGCAGTACTTC. Variable domain in full (rest from reference TRBV5-1 and TRBJ2-7): KAGVTQTPRYLIKTRGQQVTLSCSPISGHRSVSWYQQTPGQGLQFLFEYFSETQRNKGNFPGRFSGRQFSNSRSEMNVSTLELGDSALYLCASSDGLWKEDYEQYFGPGTRLTVT.

This chain joins TRBV7-9 and TRBJ2-7; either TRBD1 or TRBD2 may supply D (5 bases each). The V end was cut by 2 bases, the J end by 0 bases, with 14 bases between. The CDR3 consists of 16 residues. Germline V lookup: CDR1 SEHNR, CDR2 FQNEAQ (reference sequence). The CDR3 DNA sequence: TGTGCCAGCAGCTTATCTACCGGGGCCTACTCCTACGAGCAGTACTTC. It encodes CASSLSTGAYSYEQYF. Filled out from reference TRBV7-9 and TRBJ2-7, the complete variable domain reads DTGVSQNPRHKITKRGQNVTFRCDPISEHNRLYWYRQTLGQGPEFLTYFQNEAQLEKSRLLSDRFSAERPKGSFSTLEIQRTEQGDSAMYLCASSLSTGAYSYEQYFGPGTRLTVT.

This clonotype was counted a few times. This sequence joins TRBV9 and TRBJ2-7; TRBD1 matches 7 bases. There are 15 residues in the CDR3. Trimming took 0 bases from V and 2 from J; bases not matched to a gene: 5. Germline CDR1 SGDLS, CDR2 YYNGEE. As DNA, the CDR3 is TGTGCCAGCAGCGTAGGGGACAGCGAAGCCTACGAGCAGTACTTC. It yields the protein CASSVGDSEAYEQYF. The complete variable domain, with remaining parts taken from reference TRBV9 and TRBJ2-7, reads DSGVTQTPKHLITATGQRVTLRCSPRSGDLSVYWYQQSLDQGLQFLIQYYNGEERAKGNILERFSAQQFPDLHSELNLSSLELGDSALYFCASSVGDSEAYEQYFGPGTRLTVT.

The J gene is TRBJ2-4, the V gene TRBV4-3; 7 positions match TRBD2. Germline values: CDR1 LGHNA, CDR2 YSLEER. J lost 0 bases, V lost 0 bases, and 8 bases had no gene match. The CDR3 totals 18 residues. CDR3 nucleotides: TGCGCCAGCAGCCAAGATACGGCGGGGGTTAGAGCCAAAAACATTCAGTACTTC. Protein product: CASSQDTAGVRAKNIQYF.

This chain uses TRBV10-3 with TRBJ1-2, with 10 bases identical to TRBD1. The CDR3 extends over 14 amino acids. The V segment lost 5 bases and the J segment 6 bases; nucleotides outside the gene matches: 6. The germline CDR1 and CDR2 sequences are ENHRY and SYGVKD. The CDR3 nucleotides are TGTGCCATCAGTTCCTTGACAGGGGGCAATGGCTACACCTTC. This encodes CAISSLTGGNGYTF.

This chain joins TRBV7-9 and TRBJ2-5, with TRBD2 matching over 12 bases. J lost 5 bases, V lost 5 bases, and 9 bases had no gene match. Germline V gives CDR1 SEHNR, CDR2 FQNEAQ (reference sequence). The CDR3 spans 16 residues. Here the CDR3 reads CASSPSGLAGFETQYF. CDR3 nucleotide sequence: TGTGCCAGCAGCCCCTCTGGACTAGCGGGGTTTGAGACCCAGTACTTC.

CDR3 DNA: TGTGCCAGCAGCCAAGAGGGACAGGGGATTGGTGTAAGCGAGCAGTACTTC. This translates into CASSQEGQGIGVSEQYF. J is TRBJ2-7 and V is TRBV14, with 10 bases lining up with TRBD1. Germline loops: CDR1 SGHDN, CDR2 FVKESK. The CDR3 runs 17 residues. The V gene end was trimmed by 0 bases and the J gene end by 6 bases; junction bases not matched to a gene: 11.

The table lists this clonotype with a few counts. This CDR3 reads CATQFTDTQYF. The CDR3 DNA reads as TGTGCCACCCAGTTCACAGATACGCAGTATTTT. The chain carries TRBV15 and TRBJ2-3, with unresolved D. Germline V CDR1 and CDR2: LNHNV, YYDKDF (reference sequence). The V gene lost 8 bases and the J gene lost 2 bases, with 5 bases spanning the gap. This CDR3 is built from 11 residues.

J is TRBJ1-4 and V is TRBV30, with D unclear. This CDR3 region has 14 residues. Germline V lookup: CDR1 GTSNPN, CDR2 SVGIG (reference sequence). V was pared by 4 bases and J by 1 base, with 10 bases between. CDR3 loop: CAWIPGETNEKLFF. CDR3 nucleotide sequence: TGTGCCTGGATTCCCGGGGAAACTAATGAAAAACTGTTTTTT.

This clonotype was seen a few times. This chain connects TRBV7-9 to TRBJ2-3; TRBD2 matches 9 bases. The CDR3 is 15 residues long. V gave up 6 bases and J gave up 6 bases; unmatched junction bases: 10. Per germline, CDR1 SEHNR and CDR2 FQNEAQ (reference sequence). CDR3 coding DNA: TGTGCCAGCAGAACTGTCCGGACTAGCGTCGATACGCAGTATTTT. It is translated as CASRTVRTSVDTQYF. The whole variable domain, remainder taken from reference TRBV7-9 and TRBJ2-3, is DTGVSQNPRHKITKRGQNVTFRCDPISEHNRLYWYRQTLGQGPEFLTYFQNEAQLEKSRLLSDRFSAERPKGSFSTLEIQRTEQGDSAMYLCASRTVRTSVDTQYFGPGTRLTVL.

The rearrangement joins TRBV4-2 to TRBJ1-2; D is ambiguous. Germline-derived CDR1 and CDR2 are LGHNA and YNFKEQ. The CDR3 runs to 12 residues. The germline V and J ends were trimmed by 1 base and 7 bases, with 7 bases remaining between them. This CDR3 reads CASSQVGIGYTF. The CDR3 bases are TGTGCCAGCAGCCAAGTAGGGATTGGCTACACCTTC.

This chain's CDR3 is CASSLSPGWNEQFF. For the CDR3, the DNA is TGTGCCAGCAGTTTATCTCCGGGTTGGAATGAGCAGTTCTTC. V gene TRBV27 combines with J gene TRBJ2-1; the D is unclear. Germline loops: CDR1 MNHEY, CDR2 SMNVEV (reference sequence). Trimming removed 0 bases from V and 7 bases from J, with 10 bases in between. The CDR3 length is 14 residues.

The chain is built from TRBV5-1 and TRBJ2-3; the match to TRBD2 covers 11 bases. V lost 1 base and J lost 2; bases outside the gene matches: 3. Germline V gene data show CDR1 as SGHRS and CDR2 as YFSETQ. The CDR3 totals 16 residues. CDR3 in DNA: TGCGCCAGCAGCTTGACTAGCGGGGGTCACACAGATACGCAGTATTTT. It codes for CASSLTSGGHTDTQYF.

V is TRBV7-8 and J is TRBJ2-2, with TRBD1 identical over 8 bases. This CDR3 region has 13 residues. From germline, CDR1 is SGHVS and CDR2 FQNEAQ. After removal of 7 bases from V and 6 bases from J, the junction contained 4 bases not matched to a gene. The CDR3 DNA follows: TGTGCCAGCATGCAGGGGGCGTCCGGGGAGCTGTTTTTT. Translating it yields CASMQGASGELFF.

A few counts support this clonotype. The chain has TRBV6-2 or TRBV6-3 and TRBJ2-7, with a weak D call TRBD1 (6 bases). The CDR3 covers 15 residues. Germline V gene sequence: CDR1 MNHEY, CDR2 SVGEGT. V was shortened by 5 bases and J by 4 bases, with 18 bases between the two germline ends. The CDR3, as DNA: TGTGCCAGCAGTCCCCAGGCAGGGGATCTATACGAGCAGTACTTC. It is translated as CASSPQAGDLYEQYF.

In this sample, this clonotype turned up a few times. This chain links TRBV29-1 with TRBJ2-3; tentatively, D is TRBD1 or TRBD2 (6 bases each). In germline, CDR1 is SQVTM, CDR2 ANQGSEA. V dropped 7 bases and J dropped 2 bases, with 22 bases sitting between them. This CDR3 region has 16 residues. In DNA, the CDR3 is TGCAGCGCCCCGAGCCCACCCGGGGGCCCCACAGATACGCAGTATTTT. As protein: CSAPSPPGGPTDTQYF.